This T cell receptor beta chain was identified during a study of T cells after yellow fever vaccination. TCRdb reprocessed the 5' RACE reads with MiXCR, giving one entry per CDR3 protein. The data hold fewer than 650,000 distinct CDR3 sequences, with less than 25% observed a single time. V was shortened by 2 bases and J by 4 bases, with 15 bases between the two germline ends. Germline assignment: CDR1 SGHAT and CDR2 FQNNGV. This CDR3 is built from 15 residues. This chain connects TRBV11-2 to TRBJ2-7; no clear D. The sequence derives from a man between 18 and 35 years old who received the YFV17D yellow fever vaccine. Specimen: PBMCs, collected less than 25 days after the first yellow fever vaccination. CDR3 bases: TGTGCCAGCAGCTTACCGGGCCGACTTGTATACGAGCAGTACTTC. Its protein is CASSLPGRLVYEQYF.